The rows below give T cell receptor beta chains drawn from one sample of a study of post-analysis software for immune sequencing data. TCRdb recomputed calls from the PCR reads with MiXCR, one row per CDR3 protein. The repertoire holds about 160,000 distinct CDR3 sequences, about 37% seen once, with 25% to 30% in the top ten. This specimen was blood, taken after autologous hematopoietic stem cell transplantation. These receptors all stem from a girl aged 5-17 years with multiple sclerosis. Each CDR3 is given with its conserved first and last residue. Clone size is stated in some rows and not others, as once, few, many or a class when expanded.

abundance	v_gene	j_gene	CDR3aa
once	TRBV7-2	TRBJ2-5	CASSLVFKETQYF
.	TRBV20-1	TRBJ2-1	CSASGTGADEQFF
.	TRBV12-3/TRBV12-4	TRBJ2-7	CASTYGRASYEQYF
.	TRBV5-1	TRBJ2-7	CASSFGPAGDYEQYF
.	TRBV20-1	TRBJ2-7	CSARLAGGLGPTEQYF
.	TRBV3-1	TRBJ2-4	CASSRGGNPKNIQYF
.	TRBV10-3	TRBJ2-7	CAISESRGPSYEQYF
.	TRBV20-1	TRBJ1-4	CSASTGGKLFF
many	TRBV20-1	TRBJ2-1	CSARGASGKYNEQFF
.	TRBV12-3/TRBV12-4	TRBJ1-2	CASSSPRDRSNYGYTF
few	TRBV20-1	TRBJ2-7	CSATRLAGGTKTYEQYF
few	TRBV7-8	TRBJ2-3	CASTKAPTDTQYF
.	TRBV27	TRBJ1-1	CASSRGVPVTEAFF
.	TRBV10-2	TRBJ2-3	CASSGLVESTDTQYF
.	TRBV28	TRBJ2-1	CASSLSSGGYNEQFF
.	TRBV5-6	TRBJ2-7	CASSMFNYEQYF
few	TRBV6-5	TRBJ2-3	CASSYSRMPRGDTQYF
.	TRBV6-1	TRBJ2-1	CASTAADYNEQFF
once	TRBV20-1	TRBJ1-5	CSAKLPSLSNQPQHF
few	TRBV9	TRBJ2-3	CASSVSRNTDTQYF
.	TRBV30	.	CAWSVGGAGDEQYF
.	TRBV27	TRBJ2-7	CASRRAAEDSYEQYF
.	TRBV19	TRBJ2-4	CASGEYAKNIQYF
few	TRBV5-1	TRBJ1-1	CASSLEQSEAFF
many	TRBV24-1	TRBJ1-2	CATSDSTGKYYGYTF
few	TRBV27	TRBJ2-5	CASSPLGETQYF
once	TRBV28	TRBJ2-1	CASMPPEFGGPNNEQFF
.	TRBV7-9	TRBJ2-7	CASSPDGSSYEQYF
.	TRBV7-6	TRBJ2-6	CASNSGPSGANVLTF
.	TRBV27	.	CASSSSSYNEQYF
few	TRBV11-2	TRBJ1-1	CASSSVGPGPRNTEAFF
.	TRBV4-1	TRBJ1-5	CASSQELVRGRQPQHF
.	TRBV20-1	TRBJ1-1	CSAMGAFF
.	TRBV25-1	TRBJ1-2	CASSEYRTGRDGYTF
few	TRBV5-1	TRBJ2-1	CASSQGQGGYNEQFF
many	TRBV20-1	TRBJ2-7	CSARAGTSGSEQYF
.	TRBV6-5	TRBJ2-7	CASSYWRGANYKYYEQYF
.	TRBV5-1	TRBJ2-7	CASSLVTGGNEQYF
.	TRBV9	TRBJ1-2	CASSVASYPGQGVTNYGYTF
once	TRBV12-3/TRBV12-4	TRBJ2-4	CASSQTRQGIAREQYF
once	TRBV28	TRBJ1-2	CASFGPWGRKGGYTF
.	TRBV12-3/TRBV12-4	TRBJ2-3	CASSLGGWGTDTQYF
many	TRBV12-3/TRBV12-4	TRBJ1-1	CASRVPGGRTEAFF
.	TRBV18	TRBJ2-7	CASSLERRGASYEQYF
few	TRBV29-1	TRBJ2-1	CSVPGQLHNEQFF
.	TRBV7-2	TRBJ2-5	CASGRDSQETQYF
.	TRBV6-1	TRBJ2-3	CASSVGTGVWADTQYF
.	TRBV10-3	TRBJ2-5	CAISQTGGLETQYF
.	TRBV30	TRBJ2-1	CAWSDSSWEQFF
few	TRBV20-1	TRBJ2-7	CSARVARTGLHEQYF
.	TRBV28	TRBJ2-3	CASSLPSGTLGTDTQYF
.	TRBV20-1	TRBJ2-5	CSAPRRGQETQYF
few	TRBV27	TRBJ1-2	CASSTGTQRGYTF
.	TRBV6-5	TRBJ2-3	CAGSYVVAPSTDTQYF